The clone carrying this TCR beta chain has ten or more counts. Primers used in a second PCR of roughly 6 to 11 cycles were a sample-barcoded 5' primer and a J-beta primer mix. TCRdb re-analysed the 5' RACE reads in MiXCR, keeping a single row per CDR3 protein. The sample shows hundreds of thousands of distinct CDR3 sequences, 36% of them seen only once. The data were obtained in a study of blood T cells in healthy people across ages. Trimming cost V 3 bases and J 5 bases, with 4 bases left between them. This CDR3 region has 11 residues. Sequencing used blood. V gene TRBV12-3 or TRBV12-4 combines with J gene TRBJ2-5; unclear D gene. The clonotype was recovered from a man between 18 and 29 years old in good health. CDR3 DNA sequence: TGTGCCAGCAGTTTGCATGAGACCCAGTACTTC. It specifies CASSLHETQYF.